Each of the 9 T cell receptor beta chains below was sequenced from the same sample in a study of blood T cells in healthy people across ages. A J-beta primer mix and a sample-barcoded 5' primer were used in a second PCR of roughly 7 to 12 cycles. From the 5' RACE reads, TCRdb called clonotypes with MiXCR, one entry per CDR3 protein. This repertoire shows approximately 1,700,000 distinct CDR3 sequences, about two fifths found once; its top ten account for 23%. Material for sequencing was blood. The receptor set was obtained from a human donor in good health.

CDR3: CASSTLNTDTQYF. DNA of the CDR3: TGTGCCAGCAGCACCCTTAACACAGATACGCAGTATTTT. This chain joins TRBV7-9 and TRBJ2-3; D not certain. The V gene's germline CDR1 is SEHNR and CDR2 FQNEAQ (reference sequence). V lost 5 bases, J lost 2 bases, and 8 bases lay in between. This CDR3 comprises 13 residues.

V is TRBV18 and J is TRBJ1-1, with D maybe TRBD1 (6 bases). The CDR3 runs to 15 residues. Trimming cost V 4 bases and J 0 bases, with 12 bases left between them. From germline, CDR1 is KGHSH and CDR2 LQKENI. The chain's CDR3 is CASSRWTDMNTEAFF. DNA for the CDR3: TGTGCCAGCTCACGCTGGACAGACATGAACACTGAAGCTTTCTTT.

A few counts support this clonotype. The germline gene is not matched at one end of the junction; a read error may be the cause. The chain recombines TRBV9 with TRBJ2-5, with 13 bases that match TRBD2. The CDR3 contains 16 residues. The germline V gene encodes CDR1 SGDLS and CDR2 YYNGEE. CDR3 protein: CASSVGLAGAQETQYF. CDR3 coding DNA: TGTGCCAGCAGTGTAGGACTAGCGGGGGCCCAAGAGACCCAGTACTTC.

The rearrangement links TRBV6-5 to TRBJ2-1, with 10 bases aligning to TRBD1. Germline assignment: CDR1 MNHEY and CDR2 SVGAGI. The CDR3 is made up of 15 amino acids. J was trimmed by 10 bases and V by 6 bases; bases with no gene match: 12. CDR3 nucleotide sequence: TGTGCCAGCAGCCCTACGGGACAGGGGTTGGGAGAGCAGTTCTTC. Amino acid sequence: CASSPTGQGLGEQFF.

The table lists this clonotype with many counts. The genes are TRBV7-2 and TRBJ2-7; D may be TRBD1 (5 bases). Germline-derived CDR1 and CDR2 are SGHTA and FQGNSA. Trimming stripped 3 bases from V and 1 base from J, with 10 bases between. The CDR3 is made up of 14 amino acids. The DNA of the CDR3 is TGTGCCAGCAGCTTCAGGGTTTCATCCTACGAGCAGTACTTC. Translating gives CASSFRVSSYEQYF.

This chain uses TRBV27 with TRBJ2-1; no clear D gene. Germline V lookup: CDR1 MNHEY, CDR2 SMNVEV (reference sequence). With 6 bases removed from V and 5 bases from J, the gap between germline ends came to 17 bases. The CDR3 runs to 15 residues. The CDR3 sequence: CASSLVLGPNNEQFF. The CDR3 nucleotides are TGTGCCAGCAGCCTCGTCCTTGGGCCCAACAATGAGCAGTTCTTC.

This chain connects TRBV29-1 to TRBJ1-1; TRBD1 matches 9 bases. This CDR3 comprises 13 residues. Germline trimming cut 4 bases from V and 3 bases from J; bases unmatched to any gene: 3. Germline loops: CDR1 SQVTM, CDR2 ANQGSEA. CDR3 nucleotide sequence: TGCAGCGTTGTTGACAGGGGGGACACTGAAGCTTTCTTT. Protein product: CSVVDRGDTEAFF.

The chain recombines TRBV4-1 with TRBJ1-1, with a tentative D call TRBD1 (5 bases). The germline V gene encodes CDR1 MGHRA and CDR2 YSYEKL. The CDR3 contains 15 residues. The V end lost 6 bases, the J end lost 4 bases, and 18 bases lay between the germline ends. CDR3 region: CASRPLGGDFTEAFF. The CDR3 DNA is TGCGCCAGCAGGCCTCTTGGGGGGGACTTCACTGAAGCTTTCTTT.

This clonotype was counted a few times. CDR3 nucleotide sequence: TGCGCCAGCAGCCAAGCGGGGGCGGGAACCGGGGAGCTGTTTTTT. The encoded protein is CASSQAGAGTGELFF. The V call is TRBV4-1, the J call TRBJ2-2, with D perhaps given as TRBD1 or TRBD2 (6 bases each). Germline V CDR1 and CDR2: MGHRA, YSYEKL. CDR3 length: 15 residues. V lost 1 base, J lost 5 bases, and 11 bases lay in between.